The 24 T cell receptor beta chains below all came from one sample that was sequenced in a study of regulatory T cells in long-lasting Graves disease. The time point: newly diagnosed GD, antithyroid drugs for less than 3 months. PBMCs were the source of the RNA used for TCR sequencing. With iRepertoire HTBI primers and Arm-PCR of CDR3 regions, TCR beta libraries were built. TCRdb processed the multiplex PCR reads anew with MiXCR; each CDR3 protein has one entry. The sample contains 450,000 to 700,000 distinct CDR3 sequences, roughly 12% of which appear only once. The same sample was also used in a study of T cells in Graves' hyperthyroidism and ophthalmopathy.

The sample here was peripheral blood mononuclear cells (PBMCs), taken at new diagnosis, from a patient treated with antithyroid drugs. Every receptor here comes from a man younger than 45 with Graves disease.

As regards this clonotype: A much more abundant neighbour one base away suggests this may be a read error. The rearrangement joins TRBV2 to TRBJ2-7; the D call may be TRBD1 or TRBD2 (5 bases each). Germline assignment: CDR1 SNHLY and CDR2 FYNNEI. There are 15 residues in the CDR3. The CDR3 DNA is TGTGTCAGCACCGAAACTGGGGGAACCCGCTACGAGCAGTACTTC. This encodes CVSTETGGTRYEQYF. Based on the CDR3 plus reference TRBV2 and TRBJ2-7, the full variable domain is EPEVTQTPSHQVTQMGQEVILRCVPISNHLYFYWYRQILGQKVEFLVSFYNNEISEKSEIFDDQFSVERPDGSNFTLKIRSTKLEDSAMYFCVSTETGGTRYEQYFGPGTRLTVT.

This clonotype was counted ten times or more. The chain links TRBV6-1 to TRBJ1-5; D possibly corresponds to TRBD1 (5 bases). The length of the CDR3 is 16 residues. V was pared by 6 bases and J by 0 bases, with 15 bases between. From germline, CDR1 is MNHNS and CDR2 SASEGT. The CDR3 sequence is CASRTTQGISNQPQHF. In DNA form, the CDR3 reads TGTGCCAGCAGAACGACCCAGGGAATTAGCAATCAGCCCCAGCATTTT.

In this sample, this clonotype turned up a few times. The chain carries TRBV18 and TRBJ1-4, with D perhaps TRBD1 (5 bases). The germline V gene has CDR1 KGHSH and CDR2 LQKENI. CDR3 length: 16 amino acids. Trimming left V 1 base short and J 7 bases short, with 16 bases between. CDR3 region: CASSPQGGVTSEKLFF. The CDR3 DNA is TGTGCCAGCTCACCACAGGGAGGGGTTACGAGTGAAAAACTGTTTTTT.

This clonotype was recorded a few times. This CDR3 reads CASSVASGGVTEAFF. The CDR3 DNA is TGCGCCAGCAGCGTCGCCTCGGGAGGGGTGACTGAAGCTTTCTTT. The chain recombines TRBV5-1 with TRBJ1-1; the D gene is possibly TRBD1 (5 bases). This CDR3 contains 15 residues. The germline V gene encodes CDR1 SGHRS and CDR2 YFSETQ. Trimming stripped 4 bases from V and 5 bases from J, with 18 bases between.

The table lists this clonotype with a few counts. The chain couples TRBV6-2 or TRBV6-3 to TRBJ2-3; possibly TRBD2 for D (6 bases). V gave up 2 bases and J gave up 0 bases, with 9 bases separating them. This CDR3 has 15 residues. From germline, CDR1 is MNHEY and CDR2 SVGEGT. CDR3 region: CASSYLALSTDTQYF. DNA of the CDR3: TGTGCCAGCAGTTACCTAGCGCTGAGCACAGATACGCAGTATTTT.

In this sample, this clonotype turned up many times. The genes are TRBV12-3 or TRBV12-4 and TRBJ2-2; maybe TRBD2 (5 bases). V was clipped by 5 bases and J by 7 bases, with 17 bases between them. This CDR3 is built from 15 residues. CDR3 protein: CASSPVPGGNGELFF. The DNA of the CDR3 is TGTGCCAGCAGTCCGGTCCCAGGAGGTAACGGGGAGCTGTTTTTT.

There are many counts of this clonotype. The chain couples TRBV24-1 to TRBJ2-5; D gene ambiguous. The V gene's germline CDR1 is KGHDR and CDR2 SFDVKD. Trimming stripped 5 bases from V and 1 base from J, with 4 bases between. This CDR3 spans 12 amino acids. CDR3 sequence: CATSASQETQYF. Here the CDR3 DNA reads TGTGCCACCAGTGCCAGCCAAGAGACCCAGTACTTC.

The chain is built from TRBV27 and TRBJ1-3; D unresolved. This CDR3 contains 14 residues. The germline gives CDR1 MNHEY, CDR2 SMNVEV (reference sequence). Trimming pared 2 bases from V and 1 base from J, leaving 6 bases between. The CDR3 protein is CASSLLGSGNTIYF. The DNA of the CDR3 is TGTGCCAGCAGTTTACTGGGGTCTGGAAACACCATATATTTT.

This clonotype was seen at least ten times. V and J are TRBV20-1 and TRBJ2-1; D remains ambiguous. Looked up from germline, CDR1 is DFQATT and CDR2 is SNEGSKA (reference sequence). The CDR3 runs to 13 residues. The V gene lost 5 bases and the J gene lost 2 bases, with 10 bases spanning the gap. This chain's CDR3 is CSAFRRAYNEQFF. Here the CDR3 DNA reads TGCAGTGCTTTTCGGCGTGCCTACAATGAGCAGTTCTTC.

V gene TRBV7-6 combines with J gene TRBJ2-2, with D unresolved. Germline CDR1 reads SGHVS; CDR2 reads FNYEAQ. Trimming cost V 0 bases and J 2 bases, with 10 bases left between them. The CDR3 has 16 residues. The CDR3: CASSLAAATNTGELFF. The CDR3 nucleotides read TGTGCCAGCAGCTTAGCGGCGGCGACCAACACCGGGGAGCTGTTTTTT.

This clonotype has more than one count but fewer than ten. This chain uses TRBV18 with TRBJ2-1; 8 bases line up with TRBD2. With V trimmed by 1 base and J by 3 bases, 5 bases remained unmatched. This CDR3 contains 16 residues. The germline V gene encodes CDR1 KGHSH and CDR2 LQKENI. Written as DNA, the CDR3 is TGTGCCAGCTCACCACAAGCGGGAGCCCGCTACAATGAGCAGTTCTTC. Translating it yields CASSPQAGARYNEQFF. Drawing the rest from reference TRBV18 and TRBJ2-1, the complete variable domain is NAGVMQNPRHLVRRRGQEARLRCSPMKGHSHVYWYRQLPEEGLKFMVYLQKENIIDESGMPKERFSAEFPKEGPSILRIQQVVRGDSAAYFCASSPQAGARYNEQFFGPGTRLTVL.

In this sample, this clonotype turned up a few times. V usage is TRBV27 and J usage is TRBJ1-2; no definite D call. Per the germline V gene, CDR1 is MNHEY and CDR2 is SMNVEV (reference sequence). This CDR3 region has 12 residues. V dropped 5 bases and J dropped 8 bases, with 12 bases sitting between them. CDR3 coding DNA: TGTGCCAGCAGTACGCCGGGAGCCGGCTACACCTTC. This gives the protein CASSTPGAGYTF.

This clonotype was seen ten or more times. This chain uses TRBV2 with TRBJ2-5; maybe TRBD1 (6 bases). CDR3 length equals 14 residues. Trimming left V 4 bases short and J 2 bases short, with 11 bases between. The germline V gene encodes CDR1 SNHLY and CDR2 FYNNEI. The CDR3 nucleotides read TGTGCCAGCAGTGTGGGGGCTCTTCAAGAGACCCAGTACTTC. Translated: CASSVGALQETQYF.

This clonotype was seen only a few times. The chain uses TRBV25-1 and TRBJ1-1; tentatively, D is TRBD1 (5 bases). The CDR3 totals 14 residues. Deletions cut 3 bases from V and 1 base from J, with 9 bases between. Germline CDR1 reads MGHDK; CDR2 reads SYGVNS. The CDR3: CASSDFDRNTEAFF. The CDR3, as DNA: TGTGCCAGCAGTGACTTTGACAGGAACACTGAAGCTTTCTTT.

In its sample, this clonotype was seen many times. CDR3 nucleotides: TGTGCCAGCAGCCGAACCGGGACTAGCGTTTCTTTCACAGATACGCAGTATTTT. This translates into CASSRTGTSVSFTDTQYF. V is TRBV7-2 and J is TRBJ2-3, with TRBD2 matching over 10 bases. Germline assignment: CDR1 SGHTA and CDR2 FQGNSA. V trimming: 5 bases; J trimming: 2 bases; junction bases outside the gene matches: 13. This CDR3 spans 18 amino acids.

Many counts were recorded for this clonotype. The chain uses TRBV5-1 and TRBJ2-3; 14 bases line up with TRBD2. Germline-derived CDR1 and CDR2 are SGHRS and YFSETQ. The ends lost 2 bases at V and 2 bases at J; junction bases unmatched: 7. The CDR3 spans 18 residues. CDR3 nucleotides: TGCGCCAGCAGCTTCTCGACTAGCGGGAGGGGGACCACAGATACGCAGTATTTT. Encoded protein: CASSFSTSGRGTTDTQYF.

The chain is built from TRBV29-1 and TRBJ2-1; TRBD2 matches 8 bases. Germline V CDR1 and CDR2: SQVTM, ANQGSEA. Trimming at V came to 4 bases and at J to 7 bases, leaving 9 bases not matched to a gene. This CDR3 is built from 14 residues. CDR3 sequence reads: CSVVTLAGTNEQFF. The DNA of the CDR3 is TGCAGCGTTGTTACGCTAGCGGGCACGAATGAGCAGTTCTTC.

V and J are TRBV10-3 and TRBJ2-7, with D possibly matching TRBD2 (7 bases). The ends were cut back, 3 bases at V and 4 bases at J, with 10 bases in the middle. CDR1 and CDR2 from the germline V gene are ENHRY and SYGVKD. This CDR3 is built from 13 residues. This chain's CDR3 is CAISDEGGYEQYF. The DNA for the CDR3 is TGTGCCATCAGTGATGAGGGGGGGTACGAGCAGTACTTC.

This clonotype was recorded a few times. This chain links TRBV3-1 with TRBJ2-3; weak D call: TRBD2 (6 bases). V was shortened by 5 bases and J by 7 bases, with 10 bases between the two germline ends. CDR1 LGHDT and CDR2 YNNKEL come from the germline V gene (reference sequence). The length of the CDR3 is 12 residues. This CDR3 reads CASSDSGNTQYF. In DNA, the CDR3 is TGTGCCAGCAGCGATAGCGGAAATACGCAGTATTTT.

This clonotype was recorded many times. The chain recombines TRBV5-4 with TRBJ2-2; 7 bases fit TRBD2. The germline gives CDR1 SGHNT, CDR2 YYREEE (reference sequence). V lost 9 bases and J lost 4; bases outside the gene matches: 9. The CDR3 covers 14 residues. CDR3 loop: CATNVREGTGELFF. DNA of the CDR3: TGTGCCACCAATGTCAGGGAGGGCACCGGGGAGCTGTTTTTT.

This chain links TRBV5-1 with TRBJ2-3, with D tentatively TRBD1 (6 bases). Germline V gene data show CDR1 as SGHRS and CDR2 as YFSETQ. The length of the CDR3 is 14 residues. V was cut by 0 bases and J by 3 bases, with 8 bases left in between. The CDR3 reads CASSLAQGTDTQYF. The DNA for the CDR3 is TGCGCCAGCAGCTTGGCACAGGGTACAGATACGCAGTATTTT.

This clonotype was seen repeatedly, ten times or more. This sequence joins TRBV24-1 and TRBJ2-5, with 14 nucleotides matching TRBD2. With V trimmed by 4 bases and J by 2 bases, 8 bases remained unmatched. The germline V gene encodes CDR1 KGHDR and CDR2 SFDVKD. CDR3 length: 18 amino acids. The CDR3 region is CATSDPGTSGRRQETQYF. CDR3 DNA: TGTGCCACCAGTGACCCCGGGACTAGCGGGAGACGGCAAGAGACCCAGTACTTC.

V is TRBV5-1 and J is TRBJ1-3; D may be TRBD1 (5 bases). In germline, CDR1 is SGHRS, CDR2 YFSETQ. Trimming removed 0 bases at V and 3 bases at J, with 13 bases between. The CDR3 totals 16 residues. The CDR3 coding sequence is TGCGCCAGCAGCTTGGCAGGGCCCGAAGTTGGAAACACCATATATTTT. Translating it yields CASSLAGPEVGNTIYF.

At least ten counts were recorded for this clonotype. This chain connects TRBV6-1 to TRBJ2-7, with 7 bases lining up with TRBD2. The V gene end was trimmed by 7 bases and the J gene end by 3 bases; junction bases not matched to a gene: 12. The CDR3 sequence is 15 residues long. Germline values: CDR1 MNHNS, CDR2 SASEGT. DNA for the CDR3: TGTGCCAGCATCCCGGTAGGAGCGGGACGCTACGAGCAGTACTTC. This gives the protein CASIPVGAGRYEQYF.